The rows below give T cell receptor beta chains drawn from one sample of a study of siplizumab effects on memory and regulatory T cells. Assay: immunoSEQ multiplex PCR; the TCRdb copy retains only in-frame clones and omits some. The sample lists about 91,000 clones, under 95% occurring once. The specimen sequenced was CD8+ T cells sorted from blood. The receptors stem from a human donor in good health. Both conserved end residues are part of each CDR3. D genes are given only for firm matches. A row's size may be missing; if present it is once, few, many or a size class.

V gene	D gene	J gene	CDR3 length	clone size	CDR3 DNA	CDR3 protein
TRBV13	TRBD2	TRBJ2-7	14	-	TGTGCCAGCAGCCCCGCCCGGGGGGACTACGAGCAGTACTTC	CASSPARGDYEQYF
TRBV7-9	TRBD2	TRBJ2-1	17	-	TGTGCCAGCAGCTCAGGACTAGCGGGAGTTCTAATGGATGAGCAGTTCTTC	CASSSGLAGVLMDEQFF
TRBV6-5	-	TRBJ2-5	12	-	TGTGCCAGCAGTTACTCTTCGGGGACCCAGTACTTC	CASSYSSGTQYF
TRBV6-5	TRBD2	TRBJ2-5	16	-	TGTGCCAGCAGTTACTCGTGGGGGGAGGGACTGGAGACCCAGTACTTC	CASSYSWGEGLETQYF
TRBV11-2	-	TRBJ1-1	15	-	TGTGCCAGCAGCTTAGATTCCCCGGGGTACACTGAAGCTTTCTTT	CASSLDSPGYTEAFF
TRBV19	-	TRBJ2-2	13	-	TGTGCCAGTACCTCGCTCAGGTCCGGGGAGCTGTTTTTT	CASTSLRSGELFF
TRBV27	-	TRBJ1-2	15	-	TGTGCCAGCAGGAAATCTGGTTTTTCGAACTATGGCTACACCTTC	CASRKSGFSNYGYTF
TRBV30	-	TRBJ2-7	14	-	TGTGCCTGGGACCTCGGGGCAGGAGCCTACGAGCAGTACTTC	CAWDLGAGAYEQYF
TRBV9	TRBD2	TRBJ2-3	16	-	TGTGCCAGCAGCGTAGAGACTAGCGGGGAGTCAGATACGCAGTATTTT	CASSVETSGESDTQYF
TRBV13	-	TRBJ2-7	15	-	TGTGCCAGCAGCTTACAGGGGCGAAGGGCCTACGAGCAGTACTTC	CASSLQGRRAYEQYF
TRBV4-3	-	TRBJ2-7	14	-	TGCGCCAGCAGCCCGGGACTTGGTTCCTACGAGCAGTACTTC	CASSPGLGSYEQYF
TRBV6-1	TRBD1	TRBJ1-1	14	-	TGTGCCAGCATAGACAGGGACTTGAACACTGAAGCTTTCTTT	CASIDRDLNTEAFF
TRBV16	-	TRBJ1-2	14	-	TGTGCCAGCAGCCTCTCTGGGGGGGGCTATGGCTACACCTTC	CASSLSGGGYGYTF
TRBV18	-	TRBJ2-2	15	-	TGTGCCAGCTCACCGACGTCCTCCAACACCGGGGAGCTGTTTTTT	CASSPTSSNTGELFF
TRBV5-8	-	TRBJ2-7	13	once	TGTGCCAGCAGCTCAGGACTTATCTACGAGCAGTACTTC	CASSSGLIYEQYF
TRBV30	-	TRBJ1-1	11	once	TGTGGCGGGGACATGAACACTGAAGCTTTCTTT	CGGDMNTEAFF
TRBV30	-	TRBJ1-1	14	few	TGTGCCTGGAGTGTATCAGGGATCCACACTGAAGCTTTCTTT	CAWSVSGIHTEAFF
TRBV7-3	-	TRBJ1-1	13	-	TGTGCCAGCAGCTTAATAGGGACGTCCGAAGCTTTCTTT	CASSLIGTSEAFF
TRBV4-1	TRBD1	TRBJ1-1	17	-	TGCGCCAGCAGCCAAGAAAGCGGGGACAGGTCACTCACTGAAGCTTTCTTT	CASSQESGDRSLTEAFF
TRBV19	-	TRBJ2-7	14	-	TGTGCCAGTAGTATGAATTCAGGACCCCACGAGCAGTACTTC	CASSMNSGPHEQYF
TRBV7-6	-	TRBJ2-7	14	-	TGTGCCAGCAGCTTCTCGACGAGCTCCTACGAGCAGTACTTC	CASSFSTSSYEQYF
TRBV5-6	-	TRBJ1-2	16	-	TGTGCCAGCAAACCTTACGCGCAGGGTACTTACTATGGCTACACCTTC	CASKPYAQGTYYGYTF
TRBV4-1	-	TRBJ1-5	17	-	TGCGCCAGCAGCCTAAGCCTCACAGGAAATAGCAATCAGCCCCAGCATTTT	CASSLSLTGNSNQPQHF
TRBV27	TRBD1	TRBJ2-7	15	-	TGTGCCAGCAGTTTATCTTGGACAGGGACCTACGAGCAGTACTTC	CASSLSWTGTYEQYF
TRBV5-1	TRBD1	TRBJ1-2	16	-	TGCGCCAGCAGCCGAGACAGGGATCTGGCTAACTATGGCTACACCTTC	CASSRDRDLANYGYTF
TRBV2	-	TRBJ1-1	15	-	TGTGCCAGCAGTGAATTTAGGGAATTAAGGACTGAAGCTTTCTTT	CASSEFRELRTEAFF
TRBV21-1	-	TRBJ2-5	19	-	TGTGCCAGCAGCAAAGTTTCTTTGACTAGCGGGGGGTCCCCAGAGACCCAGTACTTC	CASSKVSLTSGGSPETQYF
TRBV9	-	TRBJ1-2	13	few	TGTGCCAGCAGCTCCCCGTGGGGCAATGGCTACACCTTC	CASSSPWGNGYTF
TRBV29-1	-	TRBJ1-1	16	-	TGCAGCGTTGAAGATGGGGCCGCGGGGGCTTACACTGAAGCTTTCTTT	CSVEDGAAGAYTEAFF
TRBV5-8	-	TRBJ2-2	15	-	TGTGCCAGCAGCGACAGGCATCGGGGGCCCGGGGAGCTGTTTTTT	CASSDRHRGPGELFF
TRBV7-9	-	TRBJ2-1	14	-	TGTGCCAGCAGCTGGGCAGACCTAGGCGATGAGCAGTTCTTC	CASSWADLGDEQFF
TRBV7-7	TRBD2	TRBJ2-3	18	-	TGTGCTAGCAGCGCGAGGACTAGCGGGGGGCCTAGCACAGATACGCAGTATTTT	CASSARTSGGPSTDTQYF
TRBV27	-	TRBJ2-2	16	-	TGTGCCAGCACGTTTGTTTTCCCACCGAACACCGGGGAGCTGTTTTTT	CASTFVFPPNTGELFF
TRBV30	-	TRBJ2-1	13	-	TGTGCCTGGAGTGACCTAGTTTCGGCTGAGCAGTTCTTC	CAWSDLVSAEQFF
TRBV27	TRBD2	TRBJ2-1	16	-	TGTGCCAGCAGTTCTTTCAGACTAGCGGGAGGGAATGAGCAGTTCTTC	CASSSFRLAGGNEQFF
TRBV6-5	TRBD2	TRBJ2-1	16	-	TGTGCCAGCAGTTACTTAGCGGGGGGGATATACAATGAGCAGTTCTTC	CASSYLAGGIYNEQFF
TRBV27	-	TRBJ1-5	14	-	TGTGCCAGCACCCTAGACGGGGGTGGCCAGCCCCAGCATTTT	CASTLDGGGQPQHF
TRBV6-1	-	TRBJ2-1	14	-	TGTGCCAGCAGTGATGGTGGGGGGGCGGGTGAGCAGTTCTTC	CASSDGGGAGEQFF
TRBV5-1	-	TRBJ2-2	12	-	TGCGCCAGCAGCTTGGCAGCCGGGGAGCTGTTTTTT	CASSLAAGELFF
TRBV30	TRBD2	TRBJ2-1	14	-	TGTGCCTGGGATGGGACTAGCGGGGGCAATGAGCAGTTCTTC	CAWDGTSGGNEQFF
TRBV6-5	TRBD1	TRBJ1-2	14	once	TGTGCCAGCAGTCCCGGACAGGGGGCGGTAGGCTACACCTTC	CASSPGQGAVGYTF
TRBV27	-	TRBJ1-4	13	-	TGTGCCAGCAGTTTATTAGCAAATGAAAAACTGTTTTTT	CASSLLANEKLFF
TRBV27	-	TRBJ1-5	13	-	TGTGCCAGCAGTCTAATGAGCAATCAGCCCCAGCATTTT	CASSLMSNQPQHF
TRBV7-2	-	TRBJ2-3	15	-	TGTGCCAGCAGCTTAGACGGGCCCGAGGGATATACGCAGTATTTT	CASSLDGPEGYTQYF
TRBV6-5	TRBD2	TRBJ2-7	15	-	TGTGCCAGCAGCCCAACCGGTAGCGGGAACTTCGAGCAGTACTTC	CASSPTGSGNFEQYF
TRBV4-1	-	TRBJ1-1	15	-	TGCGCCAGCAGCCAAGTGACAGTGTCGGACACTGAAGCTTTCTTT	CASSQVTVSDTEAFF
TRBV4-1	TRBD2	TRBJ2-3	16	-	TGCGCCAGCAGCCAAGCAACCGGGACTAGCGGGGGTCAGCAGTATTTT	CASSQATGTSGGQQYF
TRBV11-3	TRBD2	TRBJ2-1	16	-	TGTGCCAGCAGCTTAGAGCCGGGGGGGCTGTACAATGAGCAGTTCTTC	CASSLEPGGLYNEQFF
TRBV6-5	-	TRBJ2-5	14	-	TGTGCCAGCAGTTACTCTACCAGTGGGGAGACCCAGTACTTC	CASSYSTSGETQYF
TRBV10-3	TRBD2	TRBJ2-7	16	-	TGTGCCATCAGTGAACCCTCTAGCGGGGGTACCTACGAGCAGTACTTC	CAISEPSSGGTYEQYF
TRBV29-1	TRBD1	TRBJ1-1	12	-	TGCAGCGTTCCAAGGGACAGCTCTGAAGCTTTCTTT	CSVPRDSSEAFF
TRBV19	-	TRBJ2-7	16	-	TGTGCCAGTAGTATCCCGACAGATCTTGGAGTATACGAGCAGTACTTC	CASSIPTDLGVYEQYF
TRBV7-9	-	TRBJ1-1	10	-	TGTGCCAGCGATGAAGGGGTAGCTTTCTTT	CASDEGVAFF
TRBV13	-	TRBJ2-7	11	once	TGTGCCAGCAGCTACAACTACGAGCAGTACTTC	CASSYNYEQYF
TRBV5-1	-	TRBJ2-3	11	-	TGCGCCAGCAGCTTCGCAGATACGCAGTATTTT	CASSFADTQYF
TRBV2	TRBD2	TRBJ2-5	16	-	TGTGCCAGCAGGGACGGGACTAGCGGGGCCAAAGAGACCCAGTACTTC	CASRDGTSGAKETQYF
TRBV18	-	TRBJ2-7	15	-	TGTGCCAGCTCACCACCAAACAGTCCCGGTTACGAGCAGTACTTC	CASSPPNSPGYEQYF